These 31 T cell receptor beta chains were sequenced from one sample in a study of T cell responses to AZD1222 COVID-19 vaccine. TCRdb's copy holds only in-frame clones and misses some; the assay was immunoSEQ multiplex PCR. The sample holds about 150,000 clones; 90% are singletons and the top ten take approximately 3%. The input for sequencing was peripheral blood, taken on day 0 of AZD1222 vaccination. All receptors derive from an adult in good health.

V gene TRBV19 combines with J gene TRBJ2-7; D possibly corresponds to TRBD2 (6 bases). There are 14 residues in the CDR3. V was shortened by 1 base and J by 3 bases, with 10 bases between the two germline ends. Germline CDR1 is LNHDA and CDR2 is SQIVND (reference sequence). The CDR3 sequence is CASSIGRGSYEQYF. CDR3 nucleotide sequence: TGTGCCAGTAGTATAGGTCGGGGGAGCTACGAGCAGTACTTC.

The V and J genes are TRBV7-3 and TRBJ2-6, with a possible D match to TRBD1 (6 bases). CDR1 is SGHTA, CDR2 FQGTGA, per germline. The CDR3 has 16 amino acids. V was shortened by 4 bases and J by 13 bases, with 23 bases between the two germline ends. The CDR3 here is CASSSPAGLGGEVLTF. Written as DNA, the CDR3 is TGTGCCAGCAGCTCCCCTGCAGGGTTAGGGGGAGAAGTCCTGACTTTC.

This sequence joins TRBV3-1 (or the pseudogene TRBV3-2) and TRBJ2-7, with a tentative D call TRBD2 (6 bases). The V and J ends lost 0 bases and 6 bases respectively, with 15 bases between them. This CDR3 spans 15 amino acids. Germline CDR1 and CDR2: LGHDT and YNNKEL (reference sequence). DNA for the CDR3: TGTGCCAGCAGCCAAGATAATGAGCGGGTAGGCGAGCAGTACTTC. Translating gives CASSQDNERVGEQYF.

V and J are TRBV7-2 and TRBJ2-1, with D perhaps TRBD2 (6 bases). Germline assignment: CDR1 SGHTA and CDR2 FQGNSA. Deletions cut 0 bases from V and 8 bases from J, with 14 bases between. CDR3 size: 15 residues. The CDR3 here is CASSLASSGRHEQFF. The CDR3, as DNA: TGTGCCAGCAGCTTAGCTTCATCGGGGAGGCATGAGCAGTTCTTC.

The table lists this clone with a few counts. The chain has TRBV30 and TRBJ2-7, with D tentatively TRBD1 (5 bases). The CDR3 totals 13 residues. Germline V gene lookup returns CDR1 GTSNPN and CDR2 SVGIG (reference sequence). V gave up 6 bases and J gave up 3 bases, with 15 bases separating them. The CDR3 is CACRDRVGYEQYF. The CDR3 bases are TGTGCCTGCAGAGACAGAGTAGGCTACGAGCAGTACTTC.

Comments on this clone: This sample also contains other DNA sequences that code for the same CDR3. The gene calls are TRBV19 and TRBJ1-6; 7 bases fit TRBD1. V shed 4 bases, J shed 7 bases, and the junction held 4 bases outside the gene matches. CDR1 and CDR2 (germline): LNHDA, SQIVND (reference sequence). The CDR3 extends over 14 amino acids. CDR3 sequence reads: CASSTDRTNSPLHF. DNA of the CDR3: TGTGCCAGTAGTACGGACAGGACCAATTCACCCCTCCACTTT.

This chain connects TRBV6-2 or TRBV6-3 to TRBJ2-2, with TRBD2 matching over 13 bases. Per the germline V gene, CDR1 is MNHEY and CDR2 is SVGEGT. This CDR3 has 20 amino acids. V shed 4 bases and J 5 bases; nucleotides not matched to a gene: 16. The CDR3 spells CASSSMWGLAGPRGTGELFF. Written as DNA, the CDR3 is TGTGCCAGCAGTTCCATGTGGGGACTAGCGGGGCCCCGAGGGACCGGGGAGCTGTTTTTT.

The CDR3 region is CASSWGLNTEAFF. CDR3 DNA sequence: TGTGCCAGCAGTTGGGGACTGAACACTGAAGCTTTCTTT. The chain is built from TRBV12-3 or TRBV12-4 and TRBJ1-1, with D tentatively TRBD1 (5 bases). The CDR3 is 13 residues long. V was pared by 4 bases and J by 0 bases, with 6 bases between.

This chain uses TRBV9 with TRBJ1-1; weak D call: TRBD1 (6 bases). The CDR3 length is 12 residues. CDR1 and CDR2 (germline): SGDLS, YYNGEE. V was trimmed by 3 bases and J by 5 bases, leaving 8 bases between them. CDR3 in amino acids: CASSAGATEAFF. Written as DNA, the CDR3 is TGTGCCAGCAGCGCGGGGGCGACTGAAGCTTTCTTT.

The V and J genes are TRBV24-1 and TRBJ1-5, with a possible D match to TRBD1 (5 bases). V lost 5 bases, J lost 5 bases, and 12 bases lay in between. The germline V gene has CDR1 KGHDR and CDR2 SFDVKD. The CDR3 sequence is 14 residues long. CDR3 protein: CATSGDSGDQPQHF. CDR3 nucleotide sequence: TGTGCCACCAGTGGGGACTCCGGCGATCAGCCCCAGCATTTT.

This clone was detected only a few times. The genes are TRBV10-3 and TRBJ2-1; TRBD2 agrees at 11 bases. V was clipped by 6 bases and J by 2 bases; unmatched bases: 6. The germline V gene has CDR1 ENHRY and CDR2 SYGVKD. CDR3 length: 16 residues. CDR3 amino acids: CAIRGTSGSTYNEQFF. DNA of the CDR3: TGTGCCATCAGGGGGACTAGCGGCTCCACCTACAATGAGCAGTTCTTC.

V gene TRBV4-1 combines with J gene TRBJ1-6; D perhaps matches TRBD1 (6 bases). The germline CDR1 and CDR2 sequences are MGHRA and YSYEKL. Trimming pared 0 bases from V and 1 base from J, leaving 13 bases between. The CDR3 sequence is 18 residues long. The CDR3 here is CASSQDPGGWSYNSPLHF. DNA for the CDR3: TGCGCCAGCAGCCAAGATCCGGGGGGCTGGTCCTATAATTCACCCCTCCACTTT.

This clone was recorded once. The chain is built from TRBV6-2 or TRBV6-3 and TRBJ1-1; D unclear. With 2 bases removed from V and 4 bases from J, the gap between germline ends came to 14 bases. This CDR3 has 15 residues. CDR1 is MNHEY and CDR2 is SVGEGT in the germline V gene. The CDR3 sequence is CASSYGGMLGTEAFF. The CDR3, as DNA: TGTGCCAGCAGTTACGGTGGGATGTTAGGCACTGAAGCTTTCTTT.

The rearrangement joins TRBV5-8 to TRBJ1-5; D unclear. The CDR3 contains 13 residues. Looked up from germline, CDR1 is SGHTS and CDR2 is YDEGEE. V lost 3 bases to trimming and J lost 2 bases, with 6 bases between them. The CDR3 region is CASSYPGNQPQHF. The DNA for the CDR3 is TGTGCCAGCAGCTACCCTGGCAATCAGCCCCAGCATTTT. The whole variable domain, remainder taken from reference TRBV5-8 and TRBJ1-5, is EAGVTQSPTHLIKTRGQQATLRCSPISGHTSVYWYQQALGLGLQFLLWYDEGEERNRGNFPPRFSGRQFPNYSSELNVNALELEDSALYLCASSYPGNQPQHFGDGTRLSIL.

V is TRBV29-1 and J is TRBJ2-7; D gene unclear. There are 12 residues in the CDR3. Germline CDR1 and CDR2: SQVTM and ANQGSEA. Trimming shortened V by 4 bases and J by 2 bases, and 9 bases separated the two germline ends. CDR3 DNA sequence: TGCAGCGTTGTGGGCTCACCCTACGAGCAGTACTTC. It encodes CSVVGSPYEQYF.

The rearrangement joins TRBV3-1 (or the pseudogene TRBV3-2) to TRBJ2-5; 9 bases match TRBD2. The germline gives CDR1 LGHDT, CDR2 YNNKEL (reference sequence). The CDR3 consists of 16 residues. V was clipped by 4 bases and J by 2 bases; unmatched bases: 8. The CDR3 nucleotides read TGTGCCAGCAGCCCTGGGCGGGGGGGACTTCAAGAGACCCAGTACTTC. It yields the protein CASSPGRGGLQETQYF.

This rearrangement joins TRBV6-5 to TRBJ1-1; D may be TRBD1 (6 bases). Germline CDR1 and CDR2: MNHEY and SVGAGI. V lost 8 bases to trimming and J lost 4 bases, with 17 bases between them. The CDR3 has 14 amino acids. The CDR3 nucleotides read TGTGCCAGCTTGGGAAGGGGGTTCGGCACTGAAGCTTTCTTT. It yields the protein CASLGRGFGTEAFF.

This clone was counted only a few times. The rearrangement links TRBV5-1 to TRBJ1-6; possible D gene TRBD1, 5 bases. The CDR3 is 14 amino acids. Deletions cut 2 bases from V and 7 bases from J, with 10 bases between. Germline-derived CDR1 and CDR2 are SGHRS and YFSETQ. DNA for the CDR3: TGCGCCAGCAGCTTAGGGACGGCGAATTCACCCCTCCACTTT. This translates into CASSLGTANSPLHF.

The gene calls are TRBV7-9 and TRBJ1-2; TRBD1 agrees at 7 bases. CDR1 is SEHNR, CDR2 FQNEAQ, per germline (reference sequence). V was pared by 5 bases and J by 1 base, with 7 bases of the junction left unmatched. CDR3 length equals 15 residues. Here the CDR3 DNA reads TGTGCCAGCAGCGAAGCGCGACAGGGTAACTATGGCTACACCTTC. Encoded protein: CASSEARQGNYGYTF.

V usage is TRBV19 and J usage is TRBJ1-5; 8 positions match TRBD1. The CDR3 has 14 residues. CDR1 LNHDA and CDR2 SQIVND come from the germline V gene (reference sequence). The trim removed 3 bases at V and 5 bases at J, leaving 3 bases unmatched. Here the CDR3 reads CASSMDREDQPQHF. The CDR3 DNA reads as TGTGCCAGTAGTATGGACAGGGAGGATCAGCCCCAGCATTTT.

The rearrangement links TRBV27 to TRBJ2-3; TRBD2 matches at 9 bases. The germline CDR1 and CDR2 sequences are MNHEY and SMNVEV (reference sequence). This CDR3 region has 15 residues. The V gene end was trimmed by 4 bases and the J gene end by 2 bases; junction bases not matched to a gene: 4. In DNA form, the CDR3 reads TGTGCCAGCAGTTATAAGCGGGGGGACACAGATACGCAGTATTTT. Protein product: CASSYKRGDTDTQYF.

The chain employs TRBV11-2 and TRBJ2-5; D not certain. The ends were cut back, 5 bases at V and 1 base at J, with 11 bases in the middle. The CDR3 contains 14 residues. Germline assignment: CDR1 SGHAT and CDR2 FQNNGV. CDR3 in amino acids: CASSLGNSQETQYF. DNA for the CDR3: TGTGCCAGCAGCCTGGGTAATAGCCAAGAGACCCAGTACTTC.

The chain carries TRBV2 and TRBJ2-1; TRBD2 matches at 13 bases. CDR3 size: 15 residues. Germline CDR1 reads SNHLY; CDR2 reads FYNNEI. Losses at the gene ends were 6 bases for V and 8 bases for J; bases not matched to a gene: 7. The CDR3 DNA sequence: TGTGCCAGCAGGAGTACTAGCGGGGGGGCCGATGAGCAGTTCTTC. This translates into CASRSTSGGADEQFF.

The chain combines TRBV7-3 with TRBJ2-1; TRBD2 matches 13 bases. CDR1 and CDR2 (germline): SGHTA, FQGTGA. CDR3 length: 13 amino acids. The junction had 1 base not matched to a gene; V was cut back by 2 bases and J by 12 bases. As DNA, the CDR3 is TGTGCCAGCAGCTTAGGGACTAGCGGGATGCAGTTCTTC. Translated, it gives CASSLGTSGMQFF.

Only one count was recorded for this clone. The J gene is TRBJ2-2, the V gene TRBV9; 7 bases fit TRBD2. The V gene end was trimmed by 7 bases and the J gene end by 1 base; junction bases not matched to a gene: 7. From germline, CDR1 is SGDLS and CDR2 YYNGEE. The CDR3 runs 15 residues. The CDR3 reads CASQRGEGNTGELFF. The DNA for the CDR3 is TGTGCCAGCCAGCGGGGAGAAGGGAACACCGGGGAGCTGTTTTTT.

This chain joins TRBV6-4 and TRBJ2-3; TRBD2 agrees at 11 bases. With 0 bases clipped from V and 1 base from J, the junction kept 3 bases outside the gene matches. The CDR3 spans 17 residues. From germline, CDR1 is MRHNA and CDR2 SNTAGT. The chain's CDR3 is CASSDSPGLAGTDTQYF. CDR3 nucleotides: TGTGCCAGCAGTGACTCGCCGGGACTAGCGGGCACAGATACGCAGTATTTT.

The CDR3 reads CASSMDRATEAFF. The CDR3 nucleotides read TGTGCCAGCAGCATGGACAGGGCCACTGAAGCTTTCTTT. The genes are TRBV6-5 and TRBJ1-1; 8 nucleotides align to TRBD1. CDR1 and CDR2 from the germline V gene are MNHEY and SVGAGI. This CDR3 has 13 amino acids. The V gene end was trimmed by 6 bases and the J gene end by 4 bases; junction bases not matched to a gene: 4.

The J gene is TRBJ1-2, the V gene TRBV6-2 or TRBV6-3; D gene ambiguous. The CDR3 loop spans 13 amino acids. The V end was cut by 5 bases, the J end by 5 bases, with 12 bases between. Germline CDR1 MNHEY, CDR2 SVGEGT. The CDR3 spells CASSPVSGYGYTF. The DNA of the CDR3 is TGTGCCAGCAGTCCAGTATCGGGGTATGGCTACACCTTC.

The chain couples TRBV5-5 to TRBJ1-1; D is undetermined. The V and J ends lost 3 bases and 1 base respectively, with 10 bases between them. From germline, CDR1 is SGHKS and CDR2 YYEKEE (reference sequence). The CDR3 length is 14 residues. The CDR3 reads CASSYDTGNTEAFF. CDR3 coding DNA: TGTGCCAGCAGCTACGACACGGGGAACACTGAAGCTTTCTTT.

The J gene is TRBJ2-7, the V gene TRBV7-2, with TRBD2 matching 9 bases. CDR1 SGHTA and CDR2 FQGNSA come from the germline V gene. This CDR3 has 14 residues. V dropped 5 bases and J dropped 2; count of bases not matched to a gene: 4. DNA for the CDR3: TGTGCCAGCAGCGAGCGGGGGGCCCCCTACGAGCAGTACTTC. Amino acid sequence: CASSERGAPYEQYF.

CDR3 region: CASSFSGGWGTEAFF. CDR3 DNA sequence: TGTGCCAGCAGCTTTTCTGGGGGTTGGGGCACTGAAGCTTTCTTT. The gene calls are TRBV5-4 and TRBJ1-1, with TRBD1 as a possible D gene (5 bases). The V end lost 2 bases, the J end lost 4 bases, and 15 bases lay between the germline ends. The CDR3 loop spans 15 amino acids. Germline V gives CDR1 SGHNT, CDR2 YYREEE (reference sequence).